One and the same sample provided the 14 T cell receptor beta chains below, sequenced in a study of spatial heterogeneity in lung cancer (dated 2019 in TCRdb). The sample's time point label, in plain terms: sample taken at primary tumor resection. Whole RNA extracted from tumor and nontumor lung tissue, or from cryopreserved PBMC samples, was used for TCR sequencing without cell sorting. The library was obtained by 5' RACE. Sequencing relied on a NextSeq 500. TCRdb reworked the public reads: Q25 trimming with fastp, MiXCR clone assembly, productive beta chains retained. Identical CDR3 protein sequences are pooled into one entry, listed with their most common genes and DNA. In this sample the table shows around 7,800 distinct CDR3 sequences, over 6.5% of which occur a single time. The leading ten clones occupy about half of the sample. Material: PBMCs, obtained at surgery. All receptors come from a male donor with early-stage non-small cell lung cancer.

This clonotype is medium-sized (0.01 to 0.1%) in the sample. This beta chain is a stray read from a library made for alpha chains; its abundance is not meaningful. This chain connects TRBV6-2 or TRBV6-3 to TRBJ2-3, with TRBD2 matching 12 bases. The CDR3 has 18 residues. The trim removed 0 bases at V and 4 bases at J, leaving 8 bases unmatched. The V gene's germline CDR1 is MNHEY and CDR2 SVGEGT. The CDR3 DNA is TGTGCCAGCAGTTACTCGACTAGCGGGAGAGCTAGGGCAGATACGCAGTATTTT. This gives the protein CASSYSTSGRARADTQYF.

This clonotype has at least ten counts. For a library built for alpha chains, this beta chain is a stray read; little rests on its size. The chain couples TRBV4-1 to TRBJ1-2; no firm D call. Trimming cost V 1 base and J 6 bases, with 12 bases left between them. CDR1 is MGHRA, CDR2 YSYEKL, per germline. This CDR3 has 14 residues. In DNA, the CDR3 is TGCGCCAGCAGCCAAGGAGGCATCGGGGATGGCTACACCTTC. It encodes CASSQGGIGDGYTF.

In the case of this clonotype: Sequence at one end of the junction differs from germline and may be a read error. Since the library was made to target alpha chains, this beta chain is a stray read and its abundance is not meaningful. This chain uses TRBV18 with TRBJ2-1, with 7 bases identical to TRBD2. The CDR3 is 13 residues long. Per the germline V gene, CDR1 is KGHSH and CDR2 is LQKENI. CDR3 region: CASSPPSGKEQSF. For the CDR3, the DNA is TGTGCCAGCTCACCGCCTAGCGGAAAAGAGCAGTCCTTC.

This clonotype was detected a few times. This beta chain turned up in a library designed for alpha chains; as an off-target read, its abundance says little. The CDR3 bases are TGTGCCAGCAGCTCTTTCTTGAGCTCCTACAATGAGCAGTTCTTC. Translating it yields CASSSFLSSYNEQFF. The chain combines TRBV11-2 with TRBJ2-1; D is undetermined. The CDR3 contains 15 residues. Germline values: CDR1 SGHAT, CDR2 FQNNGV. Trimming took 4 bases from V and 0 from J, leaving 10 bases between them.

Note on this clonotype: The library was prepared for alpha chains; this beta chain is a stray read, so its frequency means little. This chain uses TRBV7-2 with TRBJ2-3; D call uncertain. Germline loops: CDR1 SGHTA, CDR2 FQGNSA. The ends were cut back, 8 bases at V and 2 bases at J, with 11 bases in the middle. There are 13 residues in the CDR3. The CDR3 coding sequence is TGTGCCAGCCAGGACCCGACCACAGATACGCAGTATTTT. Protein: CASQDPTTDTQYF.

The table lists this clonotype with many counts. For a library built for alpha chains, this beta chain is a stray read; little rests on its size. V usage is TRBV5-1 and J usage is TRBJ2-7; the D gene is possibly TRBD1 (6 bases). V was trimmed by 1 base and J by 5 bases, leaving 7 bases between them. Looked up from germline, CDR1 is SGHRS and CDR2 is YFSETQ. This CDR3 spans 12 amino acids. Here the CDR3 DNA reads TGCGCCAGCAGCTTGTCAGGGGACGAGCAGTACTTC. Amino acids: CASSLSGDEQYF. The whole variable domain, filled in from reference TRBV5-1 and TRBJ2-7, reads KAGVTQTPRYLIKTRGQQVTLSCSPISGHRSVSWYQQTPGQGLQFLFEYFSETQRNKGNFPGRFSGRQFSNSRSEMNVSTLELGDSALYLCASSLSGDEQYFGPGTRLTVT.

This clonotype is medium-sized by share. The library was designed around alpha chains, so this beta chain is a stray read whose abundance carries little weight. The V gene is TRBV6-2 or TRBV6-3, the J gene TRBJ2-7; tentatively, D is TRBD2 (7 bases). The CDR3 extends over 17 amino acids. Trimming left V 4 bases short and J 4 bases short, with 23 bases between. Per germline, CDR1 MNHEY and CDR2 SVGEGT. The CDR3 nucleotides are TGTGCCAGCAGTTTCTCTGCGACTAGCCGAGGGGGTTACGAGCAGTACTTC. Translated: CASSFSATSRGGYEQYF.

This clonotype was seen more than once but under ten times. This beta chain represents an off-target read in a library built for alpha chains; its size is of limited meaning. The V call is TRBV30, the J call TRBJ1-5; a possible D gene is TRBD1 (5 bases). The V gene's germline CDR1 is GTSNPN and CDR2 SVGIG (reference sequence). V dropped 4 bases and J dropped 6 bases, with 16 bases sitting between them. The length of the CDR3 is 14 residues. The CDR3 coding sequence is TGTGCCTGGAACCCGGGGGTTTTGGGTCAGCCCCAGCATTTT. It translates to CAWNPGVLGQPQHF.

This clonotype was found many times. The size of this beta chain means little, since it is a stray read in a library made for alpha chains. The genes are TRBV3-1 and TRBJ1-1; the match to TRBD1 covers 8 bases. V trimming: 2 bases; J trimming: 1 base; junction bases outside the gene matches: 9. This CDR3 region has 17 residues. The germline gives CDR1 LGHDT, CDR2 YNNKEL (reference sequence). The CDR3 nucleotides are TGTGCCAGCAGCCAATTCTGGGGGACAGGAAAGAACACTGAAGCTTTCTTT. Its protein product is CASSQFWGTGKNTEAFF.

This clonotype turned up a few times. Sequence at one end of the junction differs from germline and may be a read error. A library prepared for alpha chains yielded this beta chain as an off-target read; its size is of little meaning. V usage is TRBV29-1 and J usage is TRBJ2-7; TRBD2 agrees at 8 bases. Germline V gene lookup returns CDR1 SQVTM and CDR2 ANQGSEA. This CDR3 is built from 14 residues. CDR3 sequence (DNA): TGCAGCTTTGAAGATAGCGGGACCTTTGGCGAGCAGTACTTC. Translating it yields CSFEDSGTFGEQYF.

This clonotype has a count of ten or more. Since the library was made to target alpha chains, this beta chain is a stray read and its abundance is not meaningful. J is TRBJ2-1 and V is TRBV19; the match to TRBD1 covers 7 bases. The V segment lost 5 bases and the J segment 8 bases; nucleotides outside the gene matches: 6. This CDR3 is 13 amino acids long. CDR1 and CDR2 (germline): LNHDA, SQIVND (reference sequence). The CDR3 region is CASSRDRAHEQFF. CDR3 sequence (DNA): TGTGCCAGTAGTCGTGACAGGGCCCATGAGCAGTTCTTC.

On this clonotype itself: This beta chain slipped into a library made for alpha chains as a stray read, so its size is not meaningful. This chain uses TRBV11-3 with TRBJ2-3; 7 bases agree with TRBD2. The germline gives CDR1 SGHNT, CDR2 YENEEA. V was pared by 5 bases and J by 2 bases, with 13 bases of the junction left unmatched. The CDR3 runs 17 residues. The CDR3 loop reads CASSPTGGAKLTDTQYF. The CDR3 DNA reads TGTGCCAGCAGCCCCACGGGGGGAGCAAAACTCACAGATACGCAGTATTTT.

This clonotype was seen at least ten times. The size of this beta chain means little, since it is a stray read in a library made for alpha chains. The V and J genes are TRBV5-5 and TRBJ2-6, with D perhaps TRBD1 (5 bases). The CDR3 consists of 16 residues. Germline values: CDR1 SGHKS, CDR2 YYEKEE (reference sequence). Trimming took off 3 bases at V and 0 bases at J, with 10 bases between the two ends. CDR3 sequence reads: CASSWGDSSGANVLTF. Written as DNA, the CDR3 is TGTGCCAGCAGCTGGGGCGATAGCTCTGGGGCCAACGTCCTGACTTTC.

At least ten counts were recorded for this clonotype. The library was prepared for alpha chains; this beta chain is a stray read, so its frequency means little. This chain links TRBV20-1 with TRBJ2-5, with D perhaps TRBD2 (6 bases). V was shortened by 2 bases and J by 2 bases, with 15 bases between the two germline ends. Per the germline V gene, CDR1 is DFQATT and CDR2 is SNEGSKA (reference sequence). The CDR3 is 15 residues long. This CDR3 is CSARTSRAGQETQYF. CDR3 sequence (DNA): TGCAGTGCTAGAACTAGCAGGGCTGGACAAGAGACCCAGTACTTC.